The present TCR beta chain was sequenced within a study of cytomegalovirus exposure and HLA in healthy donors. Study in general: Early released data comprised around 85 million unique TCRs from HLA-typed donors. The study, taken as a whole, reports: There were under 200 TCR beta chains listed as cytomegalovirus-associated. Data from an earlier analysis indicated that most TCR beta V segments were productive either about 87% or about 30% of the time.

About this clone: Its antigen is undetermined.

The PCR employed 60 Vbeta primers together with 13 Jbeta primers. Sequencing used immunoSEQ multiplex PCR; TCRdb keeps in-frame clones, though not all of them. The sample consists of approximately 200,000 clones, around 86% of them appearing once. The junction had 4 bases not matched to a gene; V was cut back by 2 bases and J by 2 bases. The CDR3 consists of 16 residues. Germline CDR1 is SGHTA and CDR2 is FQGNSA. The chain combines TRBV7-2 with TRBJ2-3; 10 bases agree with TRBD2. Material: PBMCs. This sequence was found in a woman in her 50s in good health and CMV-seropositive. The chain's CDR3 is CASSLLAGGTTDTQYF. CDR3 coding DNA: TGTGCCAGCAGCTTATTAGCGGGGGGTACCACAGATACGCAGTATTTT.